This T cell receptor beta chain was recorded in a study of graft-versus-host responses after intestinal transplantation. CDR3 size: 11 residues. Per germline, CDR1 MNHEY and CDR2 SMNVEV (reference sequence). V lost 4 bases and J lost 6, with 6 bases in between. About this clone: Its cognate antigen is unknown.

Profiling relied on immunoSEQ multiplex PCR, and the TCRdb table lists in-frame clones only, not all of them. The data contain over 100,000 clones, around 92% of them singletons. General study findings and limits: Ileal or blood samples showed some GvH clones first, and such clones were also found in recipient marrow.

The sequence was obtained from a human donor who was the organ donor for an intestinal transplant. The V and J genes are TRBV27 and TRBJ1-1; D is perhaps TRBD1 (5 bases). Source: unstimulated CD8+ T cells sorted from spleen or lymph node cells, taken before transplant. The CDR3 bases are TGTGCCAGCAGTTCGGGACCTGAAGCTTTCTTT. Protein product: CASSSGPEAFF.